The entry below describes one TCR beta chain. The junction does not match germline at one end; this may be a read error. TCRdb re-called the 5' RACE reads with MiXCR, one entry per CDR3 protein. The table lists under 300,000 distinct CDR3 sequences, about 14% of them singletons. The sample is drawn from a study of identical twins. The CDR3 spans 15 residues. Looked up from germline, CDR1 is LGHNT and CDR2 is FRNRAP. The sequence derives from a woman in her late teens or twenties in good health. This sequence joins TRBV12-5 and TRBJ2-7; 9 bases are shared with TRBD2. Sequencing was carried out using memory (CD45RO+) T cells sorted from blood. The CDR3 sequence: CASGLGESGRYEQYF. The DNA of the CDR3 is TGTGCTAGTGGATTGGGGGAAAGCGGGAGGTACGAGCAGTACTTC. Using reference TRBV12-5 and TRBJ2-7 for the parts outside the CDR3, the full variable domain is DARVTQTPRHKVTEMGQEVTMRCQPILGHNTVFWYRQTMMQGLELLAYFRNRAPLDDSGMPKDRFSAEMPDATLATLKIQPSEPRDSAVYFCASGLGESGRYEQYFGPGTRLTVT.